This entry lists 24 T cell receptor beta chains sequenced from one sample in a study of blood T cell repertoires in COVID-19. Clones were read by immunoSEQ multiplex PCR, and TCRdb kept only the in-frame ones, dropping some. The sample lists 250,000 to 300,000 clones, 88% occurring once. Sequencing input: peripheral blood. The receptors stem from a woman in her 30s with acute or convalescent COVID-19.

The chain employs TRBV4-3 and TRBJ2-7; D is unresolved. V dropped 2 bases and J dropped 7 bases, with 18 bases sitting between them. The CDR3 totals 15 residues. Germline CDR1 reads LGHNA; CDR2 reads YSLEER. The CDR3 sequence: CASSQRLLGETEQYF. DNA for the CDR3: TGCGCCAGCAGCCAAAGGCTCCTGGGTGAGACAGAGCAGTACTTC.

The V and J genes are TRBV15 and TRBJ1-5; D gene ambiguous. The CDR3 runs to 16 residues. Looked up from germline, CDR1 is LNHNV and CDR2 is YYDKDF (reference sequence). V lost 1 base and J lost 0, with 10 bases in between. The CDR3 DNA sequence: TGTGCCACCAGCAGAGTGGCATGGTCTAGCAATCAGCCCCAGCATTTT. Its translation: CATSRVAWSSNQPQHF.

Here the CDR3 reads CASSLDGQDHTGELFF. Here the CDR3 DNA reads TGTGCCAGCAGCTTGGATGGACAGGACCACACCGGGGAGCTGTTTTTT. The rearrangement links TRBV5-6 to TRBJ2-2; 7 positions match TRBD1. Germline assignment: CDR1 SGHDT and CDR2 YYEEEE. The CDR3 is made up of 16 amino acids. Trimming removed 0 bases from V and 3 bases from J; junction bases left unmatched: 5. Filled out from reference TRBV5-6 and TRBJ2-2, the complete variable domain reads DAGVTQSPTHLIKTRGQQVTLRCSPKSGHDTVSWYQQALGQGPQFIFQYYEEEERQRGNFPDRFSGHQFPNYSSELNVNALLLGDSALYLCASSLDGQDHTGELFFGEGSRLTVL.

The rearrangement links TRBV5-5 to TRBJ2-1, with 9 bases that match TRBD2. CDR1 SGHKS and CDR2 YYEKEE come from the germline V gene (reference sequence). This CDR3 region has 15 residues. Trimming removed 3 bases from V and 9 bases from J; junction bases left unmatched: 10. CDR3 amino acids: CASSSIAGTSSEQFF. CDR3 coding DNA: TGTGCCAGCAGCTCAATTGCCGGGACTAGCTCTGAGCAGTTCTTC.

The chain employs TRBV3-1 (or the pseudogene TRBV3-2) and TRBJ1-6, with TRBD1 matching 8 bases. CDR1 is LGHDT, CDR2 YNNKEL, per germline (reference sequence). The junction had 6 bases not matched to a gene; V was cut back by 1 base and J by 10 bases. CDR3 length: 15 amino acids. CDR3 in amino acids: CASSQAPGGVSPLHF. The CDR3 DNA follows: TGTGCCAGCAGCCAAGCTCCAGGGGGCGTGTCACCCCTCCACTTT.

DNA for the CDR3: TGCGCCAGCAGCTCCACTGCTGCCACCGGGGAGCTGTTTTTT. Translated, it gives CASSSTAATGELFF. This chain links TRBV5-1 with TRBJ2-2; D gene uncertain. The germline gives CDR1 SGHRS, CDR2 YFSETQ. V lost 3 bases and J lost 4, with 10 bases in between. The CDR3 covers 14 residues.

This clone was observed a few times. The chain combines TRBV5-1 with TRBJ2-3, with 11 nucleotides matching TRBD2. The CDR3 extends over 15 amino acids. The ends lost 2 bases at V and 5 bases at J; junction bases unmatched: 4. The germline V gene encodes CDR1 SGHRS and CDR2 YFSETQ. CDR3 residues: CASSLLAGGVDTQYF. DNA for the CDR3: TGCGCCAGCAGCTTATTAGCGGGAGGGGTAGATACGCAGTATTTT.

CDR3 coding DNA: TGTGCCAGCAGCCAGGGGGGAATGAACACTGAAGCTTTCTTT. Translating gives CASSQGGMNTEAFF. This chain links TRBV4-2 with TRBJ1-1, with a weak D call TRBD1 (5 bases). V lost 3 bases to trimming and J lost 0 bases, with 8 bases between them. CDR3 length: 14 residues. Germline V gene data show CDR1 as LGHNA and CDR2 as YNFKEQ.

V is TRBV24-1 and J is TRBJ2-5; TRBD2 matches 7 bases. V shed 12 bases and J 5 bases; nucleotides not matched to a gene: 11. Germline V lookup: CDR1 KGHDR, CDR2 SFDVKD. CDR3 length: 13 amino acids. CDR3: CASHSGRVETQYF. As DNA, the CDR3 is TGTGCCTCCCACAGTGGGAGGGTGGAGACCCAGTACTTC.

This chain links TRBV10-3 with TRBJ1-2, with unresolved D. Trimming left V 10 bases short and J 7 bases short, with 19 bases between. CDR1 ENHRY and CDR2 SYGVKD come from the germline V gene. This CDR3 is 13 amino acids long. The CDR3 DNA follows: TGTGCCACCGGAGACCCAGCCCTATCTGGCTACACCTTC. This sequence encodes CATGDPALSGYTF.

CDR3 nucleotide sequence: TGTGCCAGCAGCAGATGGGACAGCTCTAATCAGCCCCAGCATTTT. It codes for CASSRWDSSNQPQHF. V is TRBV5-6 and J is TRBJ1-5; 7 bases are shared with TRBD1. CDR3 length: 15 amino acids. Trimming took 4 bases from V and 4 from J; bases not matched to a gene: 8. Germline V gene sequence: CDR1 SGHDT, CDR2 YYEEEE. Combining the CDR3 with reference TRBV5-6 and TRBJ1-5 gives the whole variable domain DAGVTQSPTHLIKTRGQQVTLRCSPKSGHDTVSWYQQALGQGPQFIFQYYEEEERQRGNFPDRFSGHQFPNYSSELNVNALLLGDSALYLCASSRWDSSNQPQHFGDGTRLSIL.

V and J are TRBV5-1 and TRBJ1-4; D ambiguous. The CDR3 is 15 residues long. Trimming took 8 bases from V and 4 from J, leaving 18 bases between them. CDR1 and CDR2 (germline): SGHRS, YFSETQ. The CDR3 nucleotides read TGCGCCAGTAGAGCGATCGGAGGGCGTAATGAAAAACTGTTTTTT. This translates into CASRAIGGRNEKLFF.

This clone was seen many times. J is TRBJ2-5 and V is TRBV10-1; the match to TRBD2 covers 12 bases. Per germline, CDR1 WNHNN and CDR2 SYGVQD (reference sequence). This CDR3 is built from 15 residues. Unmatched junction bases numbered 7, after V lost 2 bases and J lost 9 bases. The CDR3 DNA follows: TGCGCCAGCAGTGAGGTGTCTAGCGGGAGGGAGGCCCAGTACTTC. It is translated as CASSEVSSGREAQYF.

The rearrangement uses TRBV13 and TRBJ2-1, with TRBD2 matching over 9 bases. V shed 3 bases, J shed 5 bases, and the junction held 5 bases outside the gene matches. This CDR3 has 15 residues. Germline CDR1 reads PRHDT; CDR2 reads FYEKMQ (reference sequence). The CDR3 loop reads CASSFWTSDHNEQFF. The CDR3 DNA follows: TGTGCCAGCAGCTTCTGGACTAGCGACCACAATGAGCAGTTCTTC. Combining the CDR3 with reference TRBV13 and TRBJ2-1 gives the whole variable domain AAGVIQSPRHLIKEKRETATLKCYPIPRHDTVYWYQQGPGQDPQFLISFYEKMQSDKGSIPDRFSAQQFSDYHSELNMSSLELGDSALYFCASSFWTSDHNEQFFGPGTRLTVL.

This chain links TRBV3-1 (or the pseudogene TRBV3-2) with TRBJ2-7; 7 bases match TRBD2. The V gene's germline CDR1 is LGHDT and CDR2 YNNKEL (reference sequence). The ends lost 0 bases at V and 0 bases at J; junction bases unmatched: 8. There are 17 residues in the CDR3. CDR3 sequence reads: CASSQDLGGVYSYEQYF. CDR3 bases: TGTGCCAGCAGCCAAGATCTTGGGGGGGTCTACTCCTACGAGCAGTACTTC.

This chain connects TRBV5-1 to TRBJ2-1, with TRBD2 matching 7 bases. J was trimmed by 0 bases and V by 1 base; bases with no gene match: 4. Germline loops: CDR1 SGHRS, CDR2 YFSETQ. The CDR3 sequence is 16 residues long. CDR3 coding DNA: TGCGCCAGCAGCTTGCGAGCGGGGAGCTCCTACAATGAGCAGTTCTTC. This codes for CASSLRAGSSYNEQFF.

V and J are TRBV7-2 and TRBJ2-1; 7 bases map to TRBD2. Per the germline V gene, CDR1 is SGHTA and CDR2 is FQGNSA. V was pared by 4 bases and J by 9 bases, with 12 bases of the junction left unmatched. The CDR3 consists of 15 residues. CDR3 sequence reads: CASSSFWGRAGEQFF. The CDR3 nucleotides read TGTGCCAGCAGCTCCTTTTGGGGGAGGGCAGGTGAGCAGTTCTTC.

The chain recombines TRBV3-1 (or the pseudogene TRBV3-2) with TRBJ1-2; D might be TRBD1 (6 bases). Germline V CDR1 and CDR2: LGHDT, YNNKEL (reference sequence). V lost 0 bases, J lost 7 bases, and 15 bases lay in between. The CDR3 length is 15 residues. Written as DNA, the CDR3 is TGTGCCAGCAGCCAAGAGACAGGAATCGTCTCTGGCTACACCTTC. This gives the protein CASSQETGIVSGYTF.

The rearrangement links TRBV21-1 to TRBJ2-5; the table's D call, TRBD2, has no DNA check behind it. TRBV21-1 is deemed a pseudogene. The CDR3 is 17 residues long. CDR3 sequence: CASSKDKSGRGRETQYF. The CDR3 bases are TGTGCCAGCAGCAAAGATAAGAGCGGGAGGGGACGAGAGACCCAGTACTTC.

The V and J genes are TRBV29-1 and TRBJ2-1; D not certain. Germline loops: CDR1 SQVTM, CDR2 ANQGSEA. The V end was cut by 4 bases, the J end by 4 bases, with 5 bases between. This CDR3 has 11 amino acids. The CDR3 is CSVAVYNEQFF. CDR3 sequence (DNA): TGCAGCGTTGCGGTTTACAATGAGCAGTTCTTC.

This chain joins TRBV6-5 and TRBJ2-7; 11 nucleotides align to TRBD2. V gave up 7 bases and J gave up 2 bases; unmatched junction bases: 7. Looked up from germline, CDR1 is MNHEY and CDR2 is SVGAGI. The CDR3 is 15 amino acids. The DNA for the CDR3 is TGTGCCAGCACACAAACTAGCGGGGGCACCTACGAGCAGTACTTC. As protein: CASTQTSGGTYEQYF.

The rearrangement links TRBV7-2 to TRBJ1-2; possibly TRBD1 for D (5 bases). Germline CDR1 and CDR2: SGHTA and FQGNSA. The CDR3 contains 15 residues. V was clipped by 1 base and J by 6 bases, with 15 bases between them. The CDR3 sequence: CASSLGPMPGNGYTF. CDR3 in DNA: TGTGCCAGCAGCTTAGGGCCGATGCCAGGGAATGGCTACACCTTC.

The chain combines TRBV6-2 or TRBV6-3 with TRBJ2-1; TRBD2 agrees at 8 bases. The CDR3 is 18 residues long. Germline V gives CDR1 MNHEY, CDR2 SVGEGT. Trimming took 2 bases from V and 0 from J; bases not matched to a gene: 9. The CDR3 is CASSYRGSGAISYNEQFF. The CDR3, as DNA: TGTGCCAGCAGTTACAGGGGTAGCGGGGCAATCTCCTACAATGAGCAGTTCTTC.

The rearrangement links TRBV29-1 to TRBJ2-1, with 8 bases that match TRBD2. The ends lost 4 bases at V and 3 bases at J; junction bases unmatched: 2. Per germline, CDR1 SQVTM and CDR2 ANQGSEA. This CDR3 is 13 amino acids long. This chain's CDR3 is CSVASGSYNEQFF. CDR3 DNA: TGCAGCGTTGCAAGCGGGAGCTACAATGAGCAGTTCTTC.